The rows below give T cell receptor beta chains drawn from one sample of a study of blood T cell repertoires in COVID-19. Here immunoSEQ multiplex PCR was the method, and the copy in TCRdb shows in-frame clones only, minus some. The sample contains hundreds of thousands of clones, 75% to 90% of which appear only once. Sequencing was done on a sample of peripheral blood. The receptors originated from a young man with COVID-19, enrolled during active disease. The conserved cysteine and the conserved F or W are not part of the CDR3 here. D genes are given only for firm matches.

v_call	j_call	d_call	cdr3_aa
TRBV16	TRBJ1-4	TRBD1	ASSQFPPDRGNEKLF
TRBV4-1	TRBJ1-3	.	ASSTTGTHSGNTIY
TRBV5-5	TRBJ1-1	.	ASLPDVVNTEAF
TRBV5-4	TRBJ1-2	TRBD1	ASSFMGQARYGYT
TRBV5-1	TRBJ1-1	TRBD1	ASSIQGGNTEAF
TRBV4-1	TRBJ2-1	.	ASRDDRTAEDEQF
TRBV9	TRBJ1-6	.	ASSRTSSYNSPLH
TRBV7-2	TRBJ2-1	.	ASSPTDDYNEQF
TRBV7-2	TRBJ1-6	TRBD1	ASSLGTGNSPLH
TRBV6-5	TRBJ1-1	.	ASSSLRGKGDTEAF
TRBV27	TRBJ2-7	TRBD2	ASRAGALSYEQY
TRBV15	TRBJ2-5	TRBD1	ATSSTGGAGQETQY
TRBV5-6	TRBJ2-1	TRBD2	ASSSAGGDGEQF
TRBV3-1/TRBV3-2	TRBJ2-2	TRBD2	ASSQGLDFNGELF
TRBV19	TRBJ1-5	TRBD1	ASSPGQGANQPQH
TRBV9	TRBJ2-4	TRBD2	ASSSIAGAKNIQY
TRBV2	TRBJ1-5	TRBD1	ASGGQGNQPQH
TRBV4-2	TRBJ2-5	.	ASSQGLPGDETQY
TRBV16	TRBJ1-6	.	ASSQSTRGNSPLH
TRBV12-5	TRBJ2-3	TRBD1	ASGFLRDSRYETSTDTQY
TRBV5-1	TRBJ2-2	TRBD1	ASSLRTGNTGELF
TRBV27	TRBJ2-2	TRBD1	ASSEDRETGELF
TRBV14	TRBJ1-1	.	ASSQSRNTEAF
TRBV27	TRBJ2-7	TRBD1	ASPGQGKYYEQY
TRBV29-1	TRBJ2-3	.	SSTGTFVADTQY
TRBV30	TRBJ1-4	.	AWSTGRSRMEKLF
TRBV5-1	TRBJ2-7	.	ASSWRDSDNEQY
TRBV27	TRBJ2-3	TRBD2	ASTQGAGGPSDTQY
TRBV11-2	TRBJ1-1	TRBD1	ASSLAGTGEAF
TRBV9	TRBJ2-5	.	ASSSDRLGETQY
TRBV5-1	TRBJ2-2	TRBD2	ASSRTSGRELF
TRBV6-5	TRBJ1-5	.	ASSYRESQPQH
TRBV5-1	TRBJ2-2	.	ASSLSGYDTGELF
TRBV10-3	TRBJ1-1	.	AISDTMNTEAF
TRBV5-1	TRBJ1-1	.	ASSLMGAMNTEAF
TRBV5-1	TRBJ2-5	.	ASSLSYQETQY
TRBV30	TRBJ1-5	.	ACGGVQPQH
TRBV5-1	TRBJ2-3	.	ASSLESYPSTDTQY
TRBV11-3	TRBJ2-1	.	ASSFGSSYNEQF
TRBV5-1	TRBJ2-5	.	ASFHFGTPETQY
TRBV5-8	TRBJ2-2	TRBD2	ASSPDRLAGKNTGELF
TRBV10-1	TRBJ2-7	TRBD2	ASSESDGLAGGWSEQY
TRBV18	TRBJ1-3	TRBD1	ASSPTTGGGNTIY
TRBV25-1	TRBJ1-6	.	ASSESGVNSPLH
TRBV2	TRBJ1-2	TRBD1	ASITHWTGGKRDGYT
TRBV4-1	TRBJ2-2	TRBD2	ASSQGLAGGPGTGELF
TRBV10-3	TRBJ1-1	TRBD1	AISDPPGQDTEAF
TRBV4-1	TRBJ2-3	.	ASSQGRSQY
TRBV7-9	TRBJ2-7	TRBD1	ASSLVVATGGFYEQY
TRBV27	TRBJ2-1	.	ASSLSRLEYNEQF
TRBV18	TRBJ2-3	TRBD1	ASSPPGQGTDTQY
TRBV4-2	TRBJ2-1	.	ASSQDRSDEQF
TRBV3-1/TRBV3-2	TRBJ2-7	TRBD2	ASSQDLNGRAYEQY
TRBV3-1/TRBV3-2	TRBJ2-7	TRBD2	ASSQERGLAEYEQY
TRBV27	TRBJ1-4	TRBD1	ASWDRPPDEKLF
TRBV5-4	TRBJ2-5	.	ASSSKGGEETQY
TRBV5-1	TRBJ2-2	.	ASSLLRSGGTGELF
TRBV5-1	TRBJ2-7	.	ASGEGPLYEQY
TRBV7-9	TRBJ2-5	TRBD2	ASSPPGTSGTETQY
TRBV27	TRBJ2-7	TRBD2	ASSWGGSSYEQY